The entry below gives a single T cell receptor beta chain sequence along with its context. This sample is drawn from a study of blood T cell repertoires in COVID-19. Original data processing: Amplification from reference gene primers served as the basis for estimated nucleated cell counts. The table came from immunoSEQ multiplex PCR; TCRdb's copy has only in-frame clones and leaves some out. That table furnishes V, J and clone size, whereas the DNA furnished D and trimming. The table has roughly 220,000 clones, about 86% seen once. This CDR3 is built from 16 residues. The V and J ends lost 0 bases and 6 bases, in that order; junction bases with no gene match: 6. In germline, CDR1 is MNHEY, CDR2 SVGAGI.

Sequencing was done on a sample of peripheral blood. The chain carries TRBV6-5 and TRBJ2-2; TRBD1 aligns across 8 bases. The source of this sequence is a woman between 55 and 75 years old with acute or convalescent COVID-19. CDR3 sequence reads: CASSYSGIRGPGELFF. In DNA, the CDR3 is TGTGCCAGCAGTTACTCGGGTATCAGGGGGCCCGGGGAGCTGTTTTTT.